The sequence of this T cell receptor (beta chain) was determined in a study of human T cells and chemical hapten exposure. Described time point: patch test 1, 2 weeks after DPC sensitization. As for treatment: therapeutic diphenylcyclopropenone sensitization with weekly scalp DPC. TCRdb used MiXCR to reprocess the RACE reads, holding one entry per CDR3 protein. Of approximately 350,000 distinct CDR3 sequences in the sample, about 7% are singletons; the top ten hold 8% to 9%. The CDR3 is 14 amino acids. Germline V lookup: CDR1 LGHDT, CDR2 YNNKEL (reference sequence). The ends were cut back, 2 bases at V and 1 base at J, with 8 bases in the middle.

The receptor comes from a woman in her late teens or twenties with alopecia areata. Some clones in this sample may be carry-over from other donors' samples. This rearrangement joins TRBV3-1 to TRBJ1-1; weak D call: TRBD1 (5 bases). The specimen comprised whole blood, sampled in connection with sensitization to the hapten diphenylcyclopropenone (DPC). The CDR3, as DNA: TGTGCCAGCAGCCAAAGGACATCGAACACTGAAGCTTTCTTT. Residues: CASSQRTSNTEAFF. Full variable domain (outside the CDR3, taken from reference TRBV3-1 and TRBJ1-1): DTAVSQTPKYLVTQMGNDKSIKCEQNLGHDTMYWYKQDSKKFLKIMFSYNNKELIINETVPNRFSPKSPDKAHLNLHINSLELGDSAVYFCASSQRTSNTEAFFGQGTRLTVV.